These 15 T cell receptor beta chains were sequenced from one sample in a study of cytomegalovirus exposure and HLA in healthy donors. PCR used 60 Vbeta primers and 13 Jbeta primers. Only in-frame clones appear in the TCRdb table, and some are missing; sequencing was by immunoSEQ multiplex PCR. The sample includes about 140,000 clones, around three quarters seen only once; the top ten take 1.8%. Source material: PBMCs. These receptors originate from a man in his forties in good health and CMV-seronegative.

The chain combines TRBV28 with TRBJ2-7; 7 nucleotides align to TRBD1. CDR3 size: 15 residues. Germline trimming cut 6 bases from V and 3 bases from J; bases unmatched to any gene: 11. Germline V gene lookup returns CDR1 MDHEN and CDR2 SYDVKM. The CDR3 nucleotides read TGTGCCAGCAGCCCTAGGACAGGAAACTACTACGAGCAGTACTTC. Translation gives CASSPRTGNYYEQYF.

The CDR3 nucleotides read TGTGCCATCACAGTGGGACAAAACTCCTACGAGCAGTACTTC. It codes for CAITVGQNSYEQYF. The chain couples TRBV10-3 to TRBJ2-7; possibly TRBD1 for D (6 bases). The V gene's germline CDR1 is ENHRY and CDR2 SYGVKD. The CDR3 spans 14 residues. V was clipped by 7 bases and J by 0 bases, with 13 bases between them.

CDR3 nucleotides: TGTGCCAGCAGCCCCTCCCAGGGGAACAATCAGCCCCAGCATTTT. It codes for CASSPSQGNNQPQHF. This rearrangement joins TRBV5-6 to TRBJ1-5, with D perhaps TRBD1 (6 bases). V lost 4 bases to trimming and J lost 3 bases, with 14 bases between them. Germline V gene lookup returns CDR1 SGHDT and CDR2 YYEEEE. This CDR3 contains 15 residues.

The sample holds a few counts of this clone. The chain employs TRBV7-2 and TRBJ2-7, with D tentatively TRBD1 (5 bases). V lost 5 bases, J lost 2 bases, and 13 bases lay in between. Germline-derived CDR1 and CDR2 are SGHTA and FQGNSA. The CDR3 has 14 residues. As DNA, the CDR3 is TGTGCCAGCAGCGCTTACTTGGGGCCCTACGAGCAGTACTTC. Translation: CASSAYLGPYEQYF.

The table lists this clone with a few counts. This sequence joins TRBV27 and TRBJ2-1, with 9 bases that match TRBD1. Trimming removed 10 bases from V and 3 bases from J; junction bases left unmatched: 10. The germline V gene encodes CDR1 MNHEY and CDR2 SMNVEV (reference sequence). The CDR3 sequence is 15 residues long. The CDR3 sequence is CATGEGQGIYNEQFF. Here the CDR3 DNA reads TGTGCCACTGGCGAAGGACAGGGGATCTACAATGAGCAGTTCTTC.

Concerning this clone: The junction departs from germline at one end; a sequencing error may be responsible. The chain carries TRBV5-6 and TRBJ2-7, with D perhaps TRBD2 (6 bases). The CDR3 runs 12 residues. From germline, CDR1 is SGHDT and CDR2 YYEEEE. CDR3 amino acids: CASSFSGGPTGF. DNA of the CDR3: TGTGCCAGCAGCTTTAGCGGTGGACCTACGGGCTTC. The whole variable domain, filled in from reference TRBV5-6 and TRBJ2-7, reads DAGVTQSPTHLIKTRGQQVTLRCSPKSGHDTVSWYQQALGQGPQFIFQYYEEEERQRGNFPDRFSGHQFPNYSSELNVNALLLGDSALYLCASSFSGGPTGFGPGTRLTVT.

The gene calls are TRBV28 and TRBJ1-6; 8 bases match TRBD1. Germline trimming cut 6 bases from V and 13 bases from J; bases unmatched to any gene: 8. This CDR3 is built from 13 residues. Germline lookup yields CDR1 MDHEN and CDR2 SYDVKM. DNA for the CDR3: TGTGCCAGCAGCCAAGACAGGGGCCGCCCCCTCCACTTT. It encodes CASSQDRGRPLHF. Full variable domain (missing parts from reference TRBV28 and TRBJ1-6): DVKVTQSSRYLVKRTGEKVFLECVQDMDHENMFWYRQDPGLGLRLIYFSYDVKMKEKGDIPEGYSVSREKKERFSLILESASTNQTSMYLCASSQDRGRPLHFGNGTRLTVT.

This chain uses TRBV27 with TRBJ1-1; tentative D call: TRBD1 (5 bases). Between the trimmed V and J ends, which lost 5 bases and 1 base, there was a span of 11 bases. The CDR3 consists of 14 residues. The germline gives CDR1 MNHEY, CDR2 SMNVEV (reference sequence). CDR3 sequence: CASSGWGGNTEAFF. The CDR3 DNA reads TGTGCCAGCAGTGGGTGGGGGGGGAACACTGAAGCTTTCTTT.

The chain recombines TRBV25-1 with TRBJ2-5; 8 bases align to TRBD1. J was trimmed by 9 bases and V by 5 bases; bases with no gene match: 14. This CDR3 contains 15 residues. Per germline, CDR1 MGHDK and CDR2 SYGVNS. The CDR3 loop reads CASSYSGTGSLAQYF. As DNA, the CDR3 is TGTGCCAGCAGTTACTCGGGGACAGGTTCCCTGGCCCAGTACTTC.

V usage is TRBV27 and J usage is TRBJ1-5, with TRBD1 matching 8 bases. The CDR3 runs to 16 residues. CDR1 and CDR2 from the germline V gene are MNHEY and SMNVEV (reference sequence). Unmatched junction bases numbered 7, after V lost 3 bases and J lost 3 bases. The CDR3 nucleotides are TGTGCCAGCAGTTTCTACTCGGACAGGGTCAATCAGCCCCAGCATTTT. It yields the protein CASSFYSDRVNQPQHF.

This chain joins TRBV7-2 and TRBJ2-1; 11 bases align to TRBD2. The CDR3 consists of 17 residues. J lost 1 base, V lost 5 bases, and 7 bases had no gene match. Germline CDR1 reads SGHTA; CDR2 reads FQGNSA. The CDR3 here is CASSLGTSGNSYNEQFF. DNA for the CDR3: TGTGCCAGCAGCCTAGGGACTAGCGGTAATTCCTACAATGAGCAGTTCTTC.

This chain uses TRBV10-3 with TRBJ2-3; 9 positions match TRBD1. The V gene end was trimmed by 2 bases and the J gene end by 1 base; junction bases not matched to a gene: 13. The V gene's germline CDR1 is ENHRY and CDR2 SYGVKD. This CDR3 region has 19 residues. CDR3 sequence reads: CAISERQGGIVTGTDTQYF. The CDR3 DNA follows: TGTGCCATCAGTGAGAGACAGGGGGGAATCGTAACTGGCACAGATACGCAGTATTTT.

The V gene is TRBV7-9, the J gene TRBJ2-5; 7 bases match TRBD1. V trimming: 8 bases; J trimming: 2 bases; junction bases outside the gene matches: 17. Germline-derived CDR1 and CDR2 are SEHNR and FQNEAQ (reference sequence). The CDR3 is 17 residues long. This chain's CDR3 is CASAPSLGGPPQETQYF. In DNA form, the CDR3 reads TGTGCCAGCGCCCCTAGCTTAGGGGGCCCCCCTCAAGAGACCCAGTACTTC.

This sequence joins TRBV7-9 and TRBJ2-5; a possible D gene is TRBD1 (5 bases). The ends were cut back, 1 base at V and 5 bases at J, with 20 bases in the middle. The CDR3 length is 17 residues. CDR1 and CDR2 from the germline V gene are SEHNR and FQNEAQ (reference sequence). The CDR3 DNA is TGTGCCAGCAGCTTAGTCGGCAGGGTGCCCAACCGTGAGACCCAGTACTTC. Its translation is CASSLVGRVPNRETQYF.

This clone was seen only a few times. V usage is TRBV4-1 and J usage is TRBJ2-5; 7 bases are shared with TRBD1. CDR3 length: 13 residues. Trimming at V came to 6 bases and at J to 1 base, leaving 2 bases not matched to a gene. The germline CDR1 and CDR2 sequences are MGHRA and YSYEKL. CDR3 coding DNA: TGCGCCAGCAGAAGGACAGGCCAAGAGACCCAGTACTTC. Translating gives CASRRTGQETQYF.